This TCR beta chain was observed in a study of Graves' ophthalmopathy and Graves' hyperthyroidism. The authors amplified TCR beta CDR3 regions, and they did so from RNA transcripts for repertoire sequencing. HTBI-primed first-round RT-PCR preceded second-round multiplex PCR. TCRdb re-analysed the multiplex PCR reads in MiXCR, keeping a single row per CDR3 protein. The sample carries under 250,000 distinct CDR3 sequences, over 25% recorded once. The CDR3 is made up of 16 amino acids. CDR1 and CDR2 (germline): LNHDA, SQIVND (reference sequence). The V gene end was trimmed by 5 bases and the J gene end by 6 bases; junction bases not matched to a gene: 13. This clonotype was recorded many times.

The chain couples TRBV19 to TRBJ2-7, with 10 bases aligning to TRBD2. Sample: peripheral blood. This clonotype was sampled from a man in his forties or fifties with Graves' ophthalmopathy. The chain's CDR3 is CASSPPGLAEGGEQYF. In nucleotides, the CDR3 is TGTGCCAGTAGTCCCCCCGGACTAGCGGAAGGTGGCGAGCAGTACTTC.